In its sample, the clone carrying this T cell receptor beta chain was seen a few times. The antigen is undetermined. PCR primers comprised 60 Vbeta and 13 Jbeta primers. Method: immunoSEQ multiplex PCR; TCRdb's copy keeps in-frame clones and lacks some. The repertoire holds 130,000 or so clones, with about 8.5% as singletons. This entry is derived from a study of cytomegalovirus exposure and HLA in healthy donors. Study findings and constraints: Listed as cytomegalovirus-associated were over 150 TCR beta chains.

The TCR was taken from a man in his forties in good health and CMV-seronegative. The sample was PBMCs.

The CDR3 sequence is CASSMGGDTEAFF. The CDR3 nucleotides read TGTGCCAGTAGTATGGGCGGGGACACTGAAGCTTTCTTT. V gene TRBV19 combines with J gene TRBJ1-1; no clear D. The CDR3 has 13 residues. V dropped 3 bases and J dropped 3 bases, with 8 bases sitting between them. Per the germline V gene, CDR1 is LNHDA and CDR2 is SQIVND (reference sequence).